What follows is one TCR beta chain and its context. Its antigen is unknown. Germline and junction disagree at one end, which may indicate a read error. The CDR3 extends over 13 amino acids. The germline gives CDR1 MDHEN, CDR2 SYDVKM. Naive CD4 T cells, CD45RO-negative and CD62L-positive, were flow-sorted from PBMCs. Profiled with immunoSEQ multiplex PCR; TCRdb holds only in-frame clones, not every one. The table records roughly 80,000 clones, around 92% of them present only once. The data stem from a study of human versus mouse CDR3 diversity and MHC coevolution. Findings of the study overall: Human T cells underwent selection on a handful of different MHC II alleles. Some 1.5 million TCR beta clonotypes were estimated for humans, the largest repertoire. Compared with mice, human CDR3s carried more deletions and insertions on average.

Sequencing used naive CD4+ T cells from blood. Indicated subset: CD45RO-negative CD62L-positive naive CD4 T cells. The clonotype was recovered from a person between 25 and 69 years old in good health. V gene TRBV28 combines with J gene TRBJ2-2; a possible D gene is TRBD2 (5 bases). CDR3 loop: CASSLIQTGEPFF. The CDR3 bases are TGTGCCAGCAGTTTAATACAGACCGGGGAGCCGTTTTTT.